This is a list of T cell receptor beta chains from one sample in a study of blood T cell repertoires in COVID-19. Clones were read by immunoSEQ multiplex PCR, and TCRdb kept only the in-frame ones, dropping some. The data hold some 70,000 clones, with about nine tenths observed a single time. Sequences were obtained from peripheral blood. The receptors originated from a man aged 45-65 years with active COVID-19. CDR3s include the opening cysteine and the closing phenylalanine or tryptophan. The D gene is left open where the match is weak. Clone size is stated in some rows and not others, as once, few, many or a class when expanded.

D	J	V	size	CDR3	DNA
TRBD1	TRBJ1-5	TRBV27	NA	CASSFLQGADQPQHF	TGTGCCAGCAGTTTTCTCCAGGGGGCCGATCAGCCCCAGCATTTT
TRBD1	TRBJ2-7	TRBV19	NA	CASRTTGTGSYEQYF	TGTGCCAGTAGAACCACCGGGACAGGGTCCTACGAGCAGTACTTC
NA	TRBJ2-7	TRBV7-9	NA	CASSTPGTQKGEQYF	TGTGCCAGCAGCACCCCCGGGACTCAAAAAGGCGAGCAGTACTTC
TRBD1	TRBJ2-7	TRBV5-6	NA	CASSTRDRGGYEQYF	TGTGCCAGCAGCACCCGAGACAGGGGAGGCTACGAGCAGTACTTC
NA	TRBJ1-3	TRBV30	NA	CAPTSTDSGNTIYF	TGTGCCCCAACTTCCACAGACTCTGGAAACACCATATATTTT
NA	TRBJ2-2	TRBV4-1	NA	CASSLNTGSVQSGELFF	TGCGCCAGCAGCCTTAACACAGGGTCAGTTCAGTCCGGGGAGCTGTTTTTT
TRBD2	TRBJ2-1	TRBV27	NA	CASSWRSGLAGVGNEQFF	TGTGCCAGCAGTTGGAGATCGGGACTAGCGGGAGTAGGCAATGAGCAGTTCTTC
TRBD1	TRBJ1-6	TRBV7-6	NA	CASSLLGQGSSYNSPLHF	TGTGCCAGCAGCTTACTAGGACAGGGCAGCTCCTATAATTCACCCCTCCACTTT
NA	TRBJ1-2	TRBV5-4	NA	CASSLGLENYGYTF	TGTGCCAGCAGCTTGGGCCTGGAGAACTATGGCTACACCTTC
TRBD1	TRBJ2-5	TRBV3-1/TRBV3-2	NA	CASTPPRGRLYRETQYF	TGTGCCAGCACCCCCCCCAGGGGGCGTCTGTATAGAGAGACCCAGTACTTC
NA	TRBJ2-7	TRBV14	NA	CASSQQALSGYYRSYEQYF	TGTGCCAGCAGCCAACAAGCCCTAAGCGGGTATTATCGCTCCTACGAGCAGTATTTC
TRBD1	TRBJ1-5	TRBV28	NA	CASSLRTGFNQPQHF	TGTGCCAGCAGTTTAAGGACAGGGTTCAATCAGCCCCAGCATTTT
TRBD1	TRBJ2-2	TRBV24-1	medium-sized	CATSDLGDRGLVTGELFF	TGTGCCACCAGTGATTTGGGGGACAGGGGGTTGGTCACCGGGGAGCTGTTTTTT
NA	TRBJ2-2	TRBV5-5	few	CASSRGAGTGELFF	TGTGCCAGCAGCCGGGGGGCCGGCACCGGGGAGCTGTTTTTT
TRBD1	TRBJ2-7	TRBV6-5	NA	CASSMGQGLIEQYF	TGTGCCAGCAGTATGGGACAGGGCTTAATCGAGCAGTACTTC
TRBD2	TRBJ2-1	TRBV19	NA	CASSGSSYNEQFF	TGTGCCTCGAGCGGGAGCTCCTACAATGAGCAGTTCTTC
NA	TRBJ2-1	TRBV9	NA	CASSVGGLTISNEQFF	TGTGCCAGCAGCGTGGGGGGTTTGACGATATCCAATGAGCAGTTCTTC
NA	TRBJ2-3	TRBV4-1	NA	CASSQGSEDTQYF	TGCGCCAGCAGCCAAGGATCAGAAGATACGCAGTATTTT
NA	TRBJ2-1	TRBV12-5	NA	CASGPPGISSYNEQFF	TGTGCTAGTGGTCCGCCGGGAATAAGCTCCTACAATGAGCAGTTCTTC
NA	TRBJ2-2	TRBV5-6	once	CASSSFYSVTGELFF	TGTGCCAGCAGCTCTTTTTACTCCGTTACCGGGGAGCTGTTTTTT
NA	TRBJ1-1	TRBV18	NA	CASSLNTEAFF	TGTGCCAGCTCCTTGAACACTGAAGCTTTCTTT
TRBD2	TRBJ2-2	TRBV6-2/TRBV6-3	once	CASSYSIRSSGVNTGELFF	TGTGCCAGCAGTTACTCGATCCGGTCTAGCGGGGTGAACACCGGGGAGCTGTTTTTT
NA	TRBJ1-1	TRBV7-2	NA	CASSLGAGLNTEAFF	TGTGCCAGCAGCTTAGGAGCCGGTTTGAACACTGAAGCTTTCTTT
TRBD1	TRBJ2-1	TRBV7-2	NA	CASSFRDRDEQFF	TGTGCCAGCAGCTTCCGGGACAGGGATGAGCAGTTCTTC
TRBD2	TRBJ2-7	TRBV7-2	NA	CASSYSGLAGAQQYF	TGTGCCAGCAGCTACTCGGGACTAGCGGGTGCCCAGCAGTACTTC
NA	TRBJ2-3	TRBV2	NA	CASMTEVAYTDTQYF	TGTGCCAGCATGACCGAGGTCGCGTATACAGATACGCAGTATTTT
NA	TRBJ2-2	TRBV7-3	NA	CASSPAVNTGELFF	TGTGCCAGCAGCCCAGCGGTGAACACCGGGGAGCTGTTTTTT
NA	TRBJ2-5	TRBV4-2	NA	CASSQSLGGQETQYF	TGTGCCAGCAGCCAGAGTCTAGGGGGACAAGAGACCCAGTACTTC
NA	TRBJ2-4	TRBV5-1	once	CASSLGDPRGAKNIQYF	TGCGCCAGCAGCTTGGGTGACCCCCGAGGCGCCAAAAACATTCAGTACTTC
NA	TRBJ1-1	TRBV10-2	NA	CATGQTTEAFF	TGCGCCACCGGACAGACCACTGAAGCTTTCTTT
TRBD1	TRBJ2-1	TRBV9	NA	CASSVVGQGVCNEQFF	TGTGCCAGCAGCGTAGTGGGGCAGGGGGTTTGCAATGAGCAGTTCTTC
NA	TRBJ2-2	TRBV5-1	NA	CASSFSAETQNTGELFF	TGCGCCAGCAGCTTTTCGGCCGAGACACAGAACACCGGGGAGCTGTTTTTT
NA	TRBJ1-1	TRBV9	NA	CASSAGHEGTEAFF	TGTGCCAGCAGCGCGGGACATGAGGGCACTGAAGCTTTCTTT
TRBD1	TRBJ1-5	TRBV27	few	CASSFTRGLGSNQPQHF	TGTGCCAGCAGTTTCACCAGGGGGCTGGGGAGCAATCAGCCCCAGCATTTT
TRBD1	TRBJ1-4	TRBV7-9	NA	CALQGTNEKLFF	TGTGCCTTACAGGGGACTAATGAAAAACTGTTTTTT
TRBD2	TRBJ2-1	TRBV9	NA	CASSVGLAIYNEQFF	TGTGCCAGCAGCGTGGGACTAGCGATCTACAATGAGCAGTTCTTC
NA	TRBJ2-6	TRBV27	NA	CASSFGVMTDSPWPSGANVLTF	TGTGCCAGCAGTTTCGGGGTTATGACGGACTCCCCATGGCCCTCTGGGGCCAACGTCCTGACTTTC
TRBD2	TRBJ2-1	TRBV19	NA	CASSIEAGGYNEQFF	TGTGCCAGTAGTATAGAAGCGGGAGGTTACAATGAGCAGTTCTTC
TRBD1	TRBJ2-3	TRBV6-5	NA	CASSRAGQGADTQYF	TGTGCCAGCAGTCGAGCAGGACAGGGGGCAGATACGCAGTATTTT
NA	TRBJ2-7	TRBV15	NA	CATSVDIYSYEQYF	TGTGCCACCAGCGTGGACATCTACTCCTACGAGCAGTACTTC
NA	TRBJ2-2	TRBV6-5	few	CASSPLRGEGGELFF	TGTGCCAGCAGCCCCCTTAGGGGGGAGGGCGGGGAGCTGTTTTTT
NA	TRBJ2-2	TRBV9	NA	CASSEKGVWTSNTGELFF	TGTGCCAGCAGCGAAAAAGGTGTTTGGACATCGAACACCGGGGAGCTGTTTTTT
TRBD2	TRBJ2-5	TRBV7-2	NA	CASSLVLAGPQETQYF	TGTGCCAGCAGCTTAGTTCTAGCGGGCCCCCAAGAGACCCAGTACTTC
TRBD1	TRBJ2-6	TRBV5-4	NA	CASRSPTGGLTGANVLTF	TGTGCCAGCAGGTCCCCAACAGGGGGCCTCACTGGGGCCAACGTCCTGACTTTC
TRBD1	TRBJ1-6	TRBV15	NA	CATSRDLGQGGYNSPLHF	TGTGCCACCAGCAGAGATCTAGGACAGGGCGGCTATAATTCACCCCTCCACTTT
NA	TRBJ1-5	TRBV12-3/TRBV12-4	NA	CASSLIEDQPQHF	TGTGCCAGCAGTTTAATTGAGGATCAGCCCCAGCATTTT
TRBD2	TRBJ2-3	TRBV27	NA	CASTTGGADTDTQYF	TGTGCCAGCACGACCGGGGGGGCAGACACAGATACGCAGTATTTT
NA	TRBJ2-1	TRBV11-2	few	CASSLTDNEQFF	TGTGCCAGCAGCTTGACAGACAATGAGCAGTTCTTC
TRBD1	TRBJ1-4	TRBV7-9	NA	CASSQMDRGDFNEKLFF	TGTGCCAGCAGCCAAATGGACAGGGGTGATTTTAATGAAAAACTGTTTTTT
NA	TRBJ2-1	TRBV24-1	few	CATSDSRGGGRNEQFF	TGTGCCACCAGTGATTCCAGAGGGGGGGGCCGCAATGAGCAGTTCTTC